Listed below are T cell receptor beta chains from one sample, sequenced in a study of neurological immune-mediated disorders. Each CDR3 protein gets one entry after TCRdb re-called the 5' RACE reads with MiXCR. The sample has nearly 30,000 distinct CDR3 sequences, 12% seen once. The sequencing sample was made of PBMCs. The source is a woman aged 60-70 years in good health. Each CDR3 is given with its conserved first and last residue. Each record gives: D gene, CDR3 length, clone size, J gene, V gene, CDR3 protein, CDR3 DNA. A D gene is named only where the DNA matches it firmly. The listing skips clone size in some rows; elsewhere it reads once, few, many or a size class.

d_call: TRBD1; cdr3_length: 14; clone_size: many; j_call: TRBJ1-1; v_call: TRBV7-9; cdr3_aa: CASSGRTGKDEAFF; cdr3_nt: TGTGCCAGCAGCGGTCGGACAGGGAAGGATGAAGCTTTCTTT
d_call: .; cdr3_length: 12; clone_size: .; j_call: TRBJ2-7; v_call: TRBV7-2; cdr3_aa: CASSPSSYDQYF; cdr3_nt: TGTGCCAGCAGCCCGAGCTCCTACGATCAGTACTTC
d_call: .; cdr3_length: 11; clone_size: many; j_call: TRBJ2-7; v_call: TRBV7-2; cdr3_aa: CASSAAYEQYF; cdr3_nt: TGTGCCAGCAGCGCCGCCTACGAGCAGTACTTC
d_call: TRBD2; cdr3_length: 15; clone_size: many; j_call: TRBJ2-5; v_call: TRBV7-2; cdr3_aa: CASSLLRGGQETQYF; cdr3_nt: TGTGCCAGCAGCTTATTACGGGGGGGTCAAGAGACCCAGTACTTC
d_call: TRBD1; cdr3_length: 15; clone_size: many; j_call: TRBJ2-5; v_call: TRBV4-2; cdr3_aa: CASSQGDRDKETQYF; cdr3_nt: TGTGCCAGCAGCCAAGGCGACAGGGATAAAGAGACCCAGTACTTC
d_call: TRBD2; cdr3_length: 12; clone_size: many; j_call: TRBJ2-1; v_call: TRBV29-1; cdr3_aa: CSVGLAGGPLGF; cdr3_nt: TGCAGCGTTGGACTAGCGGGAGGCCCCCTTGGATTC
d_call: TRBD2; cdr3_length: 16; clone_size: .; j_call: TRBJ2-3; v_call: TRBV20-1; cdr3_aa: CSASGRGGVSTDTQYF; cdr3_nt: TGCAGTGCTAGCGGGAGGGGGGGGGTTAGCACAGATACGCAGTATTTT
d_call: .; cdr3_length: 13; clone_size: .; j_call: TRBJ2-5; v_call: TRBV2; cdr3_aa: CASSRGREETQYF; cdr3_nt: TGTGCCAGCTCAAGGGGCAGGGAAGAGACCCAGTACTTC
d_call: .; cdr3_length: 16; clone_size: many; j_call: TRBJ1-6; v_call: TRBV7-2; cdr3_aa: CASTHRRKGLGSPLHF; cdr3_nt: TGTGCCAGCACCCACCGGAGGAAGGGTTTAGGTTCACCCCTCCACTTT
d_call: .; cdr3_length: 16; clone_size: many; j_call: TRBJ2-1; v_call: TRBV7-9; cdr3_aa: CASSLVPGSSYNEQFF; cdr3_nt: TGTGCCAGCAGCTTAGTTCCGGGAAGCTCCTACAATGAGCAGTTCTTC
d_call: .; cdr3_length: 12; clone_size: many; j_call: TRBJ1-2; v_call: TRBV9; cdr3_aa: CASSEPYRGYTF; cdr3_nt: TGTGCCAGCAGCGAGCCCTATCGGGGCTACACCTTC
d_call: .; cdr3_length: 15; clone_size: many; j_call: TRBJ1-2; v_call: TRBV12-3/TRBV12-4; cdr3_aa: CASSLGERGWSGYTF; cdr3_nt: TGTGCCAGCAGTCTTGGCGAACGGGGGTGGAGTGGCTACACCTTC
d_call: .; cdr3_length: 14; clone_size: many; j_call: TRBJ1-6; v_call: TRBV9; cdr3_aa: CASSVEQGRGALHF; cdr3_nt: TGTGCCAGCAGCGTAGAACAGGGCAGAGGAGCCCTCCACTTT
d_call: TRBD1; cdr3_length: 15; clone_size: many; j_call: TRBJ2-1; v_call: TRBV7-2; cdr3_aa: CASSQDRVPSNEQFF; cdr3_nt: TGTGCCAGCAGCCAAGACAGGGTGCCCTCCAATGAGCAGTTCTTC
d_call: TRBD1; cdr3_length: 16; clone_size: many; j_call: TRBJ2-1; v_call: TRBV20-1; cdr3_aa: CSARDEVTGADNEQFF; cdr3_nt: TGCAGTGCTAGAGATGAGGTGACAGGGGCCGACAATGAGCAGTTCTTC
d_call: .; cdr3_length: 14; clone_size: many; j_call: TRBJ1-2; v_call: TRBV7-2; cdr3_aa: CASSLWGTGYGYTF; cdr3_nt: TGTGCCAGCAGCTTATGGGGCACCGGATATGGCTACACCTTC
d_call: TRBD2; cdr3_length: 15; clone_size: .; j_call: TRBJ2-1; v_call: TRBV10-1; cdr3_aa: CASELIAGGFNEQFF; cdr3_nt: TGCGCCAGCGAGCTGATAGCGGGGGGATTCAATGAGCAGTTCTTC
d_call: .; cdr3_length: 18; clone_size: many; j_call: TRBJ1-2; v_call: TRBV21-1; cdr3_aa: CASSKVERVYRLSYGYTF; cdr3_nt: TGTGCCAGCAGCAAAGTGGAGCGAGTCTACAGGCTTAGCTATGGCTACACCTTC
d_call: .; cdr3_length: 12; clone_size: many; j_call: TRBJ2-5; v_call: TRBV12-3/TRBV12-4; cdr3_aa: CASSLGFETQYF; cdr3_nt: TGTGCCAGCAGTCTCGGGTTCGAGACCCAGTACTTC
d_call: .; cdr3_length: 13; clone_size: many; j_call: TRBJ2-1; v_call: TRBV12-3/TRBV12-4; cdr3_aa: CASSSGTFNEQFF; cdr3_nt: TGTGCCAGCAGCTCTGGGACTTTTAATGAGCAGTTCTTC
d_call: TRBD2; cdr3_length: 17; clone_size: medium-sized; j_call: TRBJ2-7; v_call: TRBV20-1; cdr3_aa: CSASGSSGGIEMWEQYF; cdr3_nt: TGCAGTGCTAGCGGATCTAGCGGGGGGATCGAGATGTGGGAGCAGTACTTC
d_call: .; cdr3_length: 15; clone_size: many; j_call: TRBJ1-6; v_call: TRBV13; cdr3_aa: CASSLKGSRGSPLHF; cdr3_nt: TGTGCCAGCAGCTTAAAGGGGTCCCGGGGTTCACCCCTCCACTTT
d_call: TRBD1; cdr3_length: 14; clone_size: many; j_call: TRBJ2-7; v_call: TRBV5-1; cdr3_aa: CASSTGQGTYEQYF; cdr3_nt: TGCGCCAGCAGCACGGGACAGGGGACCTACGAGCAGTACTTC
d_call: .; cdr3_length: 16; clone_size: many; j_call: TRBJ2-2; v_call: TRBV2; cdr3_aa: CASRRGTVANTGELFF; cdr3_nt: TGTGCCAGCAGGAGGGGGACGGTCGCGAACACCGGGGAGCTGTTTTTT
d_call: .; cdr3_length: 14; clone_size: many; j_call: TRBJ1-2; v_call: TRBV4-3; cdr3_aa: CASSHRQAVYGYTF; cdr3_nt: TGCGCCAGCAGCCACCGACAGGCGGTCTATGGCTACACCTTC
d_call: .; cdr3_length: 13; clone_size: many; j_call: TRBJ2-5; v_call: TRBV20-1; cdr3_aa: CSAPYQGQETQYF; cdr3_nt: TGCAGTGCCCCGTACCAGGGTCAAGAGACCCAGTACTTC
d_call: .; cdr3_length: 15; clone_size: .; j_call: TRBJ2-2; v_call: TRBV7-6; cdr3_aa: CASSWPGHHTRELFF; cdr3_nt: TGTGCCAGCAGCTGGCCGGGCCATCACACCAGGGAGCTGTTTTTT
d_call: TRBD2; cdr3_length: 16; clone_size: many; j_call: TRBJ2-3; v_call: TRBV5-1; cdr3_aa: CASSLGVAGGPDTQYF; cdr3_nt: TGCGCCAGCAGCTTGGGGGTCGCGGGGGGGCCAGATACGCAGTATTTT
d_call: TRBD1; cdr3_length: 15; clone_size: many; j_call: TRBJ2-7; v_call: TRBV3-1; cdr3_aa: CAPSHYRDSYYEQYF; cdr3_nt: TGTGCCCCTAGCCACTACCGGGACAGCTACTACGAGCAGTACTTC
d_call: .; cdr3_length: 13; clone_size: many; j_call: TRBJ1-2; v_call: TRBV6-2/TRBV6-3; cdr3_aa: CASSSDSLYGYTF; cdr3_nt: TGTGCCAGCAGTTCCGACAGCTTATATGGCTACACCTTC
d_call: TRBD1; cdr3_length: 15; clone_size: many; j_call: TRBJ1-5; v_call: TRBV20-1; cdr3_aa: CSARDAGTENQPQHF; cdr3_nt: TGCAGTGCTAGAGATGCCGGGACAGAGAATCAGCCCCAGCATTTT
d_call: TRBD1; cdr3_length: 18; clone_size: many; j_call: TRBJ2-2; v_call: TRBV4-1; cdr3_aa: CASSQAPGTGSVTGELFF; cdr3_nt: TGCGCCAGCAGCCAAGCCCCCGGGACAGGGAGTGTCACCGGGGAGCTGTTTTTT
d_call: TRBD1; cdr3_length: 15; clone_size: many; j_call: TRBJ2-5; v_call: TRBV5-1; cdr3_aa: CASRWDRLGQETQYF; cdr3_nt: TGCGCCAGCAGGTGGGACAGGTTGGGCCAAGAGACCCAGTACTTC
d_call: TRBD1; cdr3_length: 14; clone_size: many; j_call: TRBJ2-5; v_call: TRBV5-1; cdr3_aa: CASSKGAVGETQYF; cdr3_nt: TGCGCCAGCAGCAAGGGGGCTGTGGGAGAGACCCAGTACTTC
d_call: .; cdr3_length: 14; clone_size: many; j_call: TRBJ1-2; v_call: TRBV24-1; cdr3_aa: CATSASGTNYGYTF; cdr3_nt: TGTGCCACCAGTGCCTCAGGGACAAACTATGGCTACACCTTC
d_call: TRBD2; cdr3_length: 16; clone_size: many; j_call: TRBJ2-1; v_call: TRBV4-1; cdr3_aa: CASSQEGDYSYNEQFF; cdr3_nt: TGCGCCAGCAGCCAAGAAGGGGACTACTCCTACAATGAGCAGTTCTTC
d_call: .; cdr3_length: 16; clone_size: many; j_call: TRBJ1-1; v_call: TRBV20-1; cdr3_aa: CSARGGTRKGNTEAFF; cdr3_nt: TGCAGTGCTAGAGGAGGGACGAGAAAAGGGAACACTGAAGCTTTCTTT
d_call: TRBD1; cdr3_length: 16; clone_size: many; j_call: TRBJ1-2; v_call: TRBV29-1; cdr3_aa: CSAQPGQGMENYGYTF; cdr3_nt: TGCAGCGCACAGCCGGGACAGGGGATGGAAAACTATGGCTACACCTTC
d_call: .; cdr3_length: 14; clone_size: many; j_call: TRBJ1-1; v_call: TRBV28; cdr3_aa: CASSLTGSNTEAFF; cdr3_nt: TGTGCCAGCAGTTTAACGGGGTCTAACACTGAAGCTTTCTTT
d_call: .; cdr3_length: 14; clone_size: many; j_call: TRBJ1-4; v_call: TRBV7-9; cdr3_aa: CASSPFGLNEKLFF; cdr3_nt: TGTGCCAGCAGCCCGTTTGGGCTTAATGAAAAACTGTTTTTT
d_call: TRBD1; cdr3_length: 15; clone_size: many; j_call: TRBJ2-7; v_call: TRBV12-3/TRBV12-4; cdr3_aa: CASSFTGGSQYEQYF; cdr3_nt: TGTGCCAGCAGTTTCACAGGGGGAAGTCAATACGAGCAGTACTTC
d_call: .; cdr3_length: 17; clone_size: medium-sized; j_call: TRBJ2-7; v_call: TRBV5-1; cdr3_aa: CASSLGYPYGGASEQYF; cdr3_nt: TGCGCCAGCAGCTTGGGGTACCCCTATGGAGGGGCGAGCGAGCAGTACTTC
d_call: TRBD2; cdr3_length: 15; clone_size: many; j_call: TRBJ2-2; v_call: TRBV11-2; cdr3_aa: CASRRLATNTGELFF; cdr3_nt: TGTGCCAGCAGAAGACTAGCGACGAACACCGGGGAGCTGTTTTTT
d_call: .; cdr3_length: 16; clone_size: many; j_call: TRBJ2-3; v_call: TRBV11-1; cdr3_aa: CASSFGFTNSAPTQYF; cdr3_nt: TGTGCCAGCAGCTTTGGGTTTACAAACTCGGCCCCAACGCAGTATTTT
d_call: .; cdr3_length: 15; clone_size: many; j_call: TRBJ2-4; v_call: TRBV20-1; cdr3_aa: CSARRGPLAKNIQYF; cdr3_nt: TGCAGTGCTCGAAGAGGGCCCCTAGCCAAAAACATTCAGTACTTC
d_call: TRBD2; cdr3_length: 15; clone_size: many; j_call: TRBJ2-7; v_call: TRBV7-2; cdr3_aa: CASSLMRGGDYEQYF; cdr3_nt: TGTGCCAGCAGCTTGATGCGGGGGGGCGACTACGAGCAGTACTTC
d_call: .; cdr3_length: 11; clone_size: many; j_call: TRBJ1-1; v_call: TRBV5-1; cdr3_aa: CASRLNTEAFF; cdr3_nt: TGCGCCAGCAGGTTGAACACTGAAGCTTTCTTT
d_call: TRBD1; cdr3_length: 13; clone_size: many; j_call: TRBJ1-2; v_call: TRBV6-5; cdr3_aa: CASRSDRGYGYTF; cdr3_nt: TGTGCCAGCAGGTCGGACAGGGGCTATGGCTACACCTTC
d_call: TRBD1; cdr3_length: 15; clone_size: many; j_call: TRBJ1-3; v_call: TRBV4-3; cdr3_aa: CASSQQTGAGNTIYF; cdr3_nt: TGCGCCAGCAGCCAGCAGACAGGGGCTGGAAACACCATATATTTT
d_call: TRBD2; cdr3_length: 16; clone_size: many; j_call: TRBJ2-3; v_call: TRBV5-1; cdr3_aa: CASSWGAGGPSDTQYF; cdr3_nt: TGCGCCAGCAGCTGGGGAGCGGGGGGGCCGTCAGATACGCAGTATTTT
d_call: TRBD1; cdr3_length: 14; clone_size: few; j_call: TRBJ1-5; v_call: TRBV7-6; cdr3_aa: CASSRTGGPQPQHF; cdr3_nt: TGTGCCAGCAGCCGGACAGGGGGCCCTCAGCCCCAGCATTTT
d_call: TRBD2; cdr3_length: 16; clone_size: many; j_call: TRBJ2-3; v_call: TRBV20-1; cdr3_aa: CSATTRGVGSTDTQYF; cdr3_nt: TGCAGTGCTACCACCCGGGGGGTAGGTAGCACAGATACGCAGTATTTT